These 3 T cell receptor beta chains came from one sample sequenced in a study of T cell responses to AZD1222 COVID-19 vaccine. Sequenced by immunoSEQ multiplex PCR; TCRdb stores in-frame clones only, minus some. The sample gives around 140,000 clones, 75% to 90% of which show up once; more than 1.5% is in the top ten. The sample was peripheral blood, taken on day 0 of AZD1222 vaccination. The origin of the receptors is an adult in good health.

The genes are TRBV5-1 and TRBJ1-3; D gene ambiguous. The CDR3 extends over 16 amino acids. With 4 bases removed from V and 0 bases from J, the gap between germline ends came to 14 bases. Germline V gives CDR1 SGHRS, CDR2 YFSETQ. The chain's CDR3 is CASSQNGVASGNTIYF. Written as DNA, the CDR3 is TGCGCCAGCAGCCAAAACGGGGTCGCCTCTGGAAACACCATATATTTT.

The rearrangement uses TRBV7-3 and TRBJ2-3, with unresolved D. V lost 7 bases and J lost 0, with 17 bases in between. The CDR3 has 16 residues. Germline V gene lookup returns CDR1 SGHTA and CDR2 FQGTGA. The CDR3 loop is CASTPSPRLSTDTQYF. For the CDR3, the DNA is TGTGCCAGCACCCCAAGCCCCCGGCTTAGCACAGATACGCAGTATTTT.

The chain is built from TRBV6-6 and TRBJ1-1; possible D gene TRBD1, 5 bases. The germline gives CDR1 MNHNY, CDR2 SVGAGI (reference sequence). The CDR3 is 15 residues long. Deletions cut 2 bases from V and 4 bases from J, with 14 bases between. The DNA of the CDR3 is TGTGCCAGCAGTTACCCTGCGAGCAGGGCCACTGAAGCTTTCTTT. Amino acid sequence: CASSYPASRATEAFF.